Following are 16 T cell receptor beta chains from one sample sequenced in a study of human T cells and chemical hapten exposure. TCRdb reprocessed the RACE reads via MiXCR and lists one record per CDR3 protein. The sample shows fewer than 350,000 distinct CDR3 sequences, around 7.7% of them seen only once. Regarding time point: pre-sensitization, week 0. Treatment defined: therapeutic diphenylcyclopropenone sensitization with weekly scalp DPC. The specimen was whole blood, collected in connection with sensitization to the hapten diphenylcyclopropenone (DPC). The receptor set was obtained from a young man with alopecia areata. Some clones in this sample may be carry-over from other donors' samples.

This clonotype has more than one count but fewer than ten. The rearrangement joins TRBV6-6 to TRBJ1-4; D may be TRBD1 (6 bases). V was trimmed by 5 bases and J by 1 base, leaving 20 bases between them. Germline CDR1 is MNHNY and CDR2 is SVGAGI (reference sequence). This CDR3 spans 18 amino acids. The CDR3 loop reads CASSPGQGWIGTNEKLFF. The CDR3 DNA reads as TGTGCCAGCAGTCCCGGGCAGGGGTGGATCGGAACTAATGAAAAACTGTTTTTT.

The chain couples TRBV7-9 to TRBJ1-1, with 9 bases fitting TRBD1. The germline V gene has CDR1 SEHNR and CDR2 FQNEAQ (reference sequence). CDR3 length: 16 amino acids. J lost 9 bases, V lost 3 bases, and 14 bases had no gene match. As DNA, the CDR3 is TGTGCCAGCAGCTTTTGGTCCGGGACAGGGATGGGTAAAGCTTTCTTT. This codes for CASSFWSGTGMGKAFF.

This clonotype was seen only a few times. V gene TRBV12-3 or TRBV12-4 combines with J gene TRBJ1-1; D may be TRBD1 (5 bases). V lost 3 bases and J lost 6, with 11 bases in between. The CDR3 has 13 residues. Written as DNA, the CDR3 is TGTGCCAGCAGTTTGCAGGGAGGCGCTGAAGCTTTCTTT. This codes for CASSLQGGAEAFF.

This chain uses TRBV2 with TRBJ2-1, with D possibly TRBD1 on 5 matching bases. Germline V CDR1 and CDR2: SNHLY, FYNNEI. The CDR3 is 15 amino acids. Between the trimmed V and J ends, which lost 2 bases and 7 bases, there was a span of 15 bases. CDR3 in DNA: TGTGCCAGCAGTGAATGGGGCAAGGGGCGTAATGAGCAGTTCTTC. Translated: CASSEWGKGRNEQFF.

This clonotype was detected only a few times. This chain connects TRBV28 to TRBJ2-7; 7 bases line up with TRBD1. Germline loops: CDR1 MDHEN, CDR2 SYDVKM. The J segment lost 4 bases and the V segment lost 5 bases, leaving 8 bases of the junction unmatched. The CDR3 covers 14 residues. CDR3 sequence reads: CASSPGQEKYEQYV. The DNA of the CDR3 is TGTGCCAGCAGTCCCGGACAGGAGAAATACGAGCAGTACGTC.

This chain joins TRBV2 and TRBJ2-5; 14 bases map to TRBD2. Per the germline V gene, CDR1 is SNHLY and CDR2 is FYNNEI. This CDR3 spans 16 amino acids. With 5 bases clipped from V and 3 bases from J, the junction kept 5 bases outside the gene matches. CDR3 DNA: TGTGCCAGCAGTAAAAGACTAGCGGGGGGGAAAGAGACCCAGTACTTC. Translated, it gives CASSKRLAGGKETQYF.

The chain's CDR3 is CSLGLAGTGNEQFF. The CDR3 coding sequence is TGCAGCCTAGGACTAGCGGGAACGGGGAATGAGCAGTTCTTC. This chain joins TRBV29-1 and TRBJ2-1; 12 bases are shared with TRBD2. The junction had 9 bases not matched to a gene; V was cut back by 8 bases and J by 7 bases. Germline-derived CDR1 and CDR2 are SQVTM and ANQGSEA. This CDR3 spans 14 amino acids.

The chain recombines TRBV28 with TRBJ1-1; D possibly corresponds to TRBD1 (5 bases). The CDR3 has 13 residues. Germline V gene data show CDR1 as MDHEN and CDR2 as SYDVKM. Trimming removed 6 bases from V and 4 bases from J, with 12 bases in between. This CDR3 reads CASRIPGGTEAFF. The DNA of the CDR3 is TGTGCCAGCAGGATCCCGGGGGGCACTGAAGCTTTCTTT.

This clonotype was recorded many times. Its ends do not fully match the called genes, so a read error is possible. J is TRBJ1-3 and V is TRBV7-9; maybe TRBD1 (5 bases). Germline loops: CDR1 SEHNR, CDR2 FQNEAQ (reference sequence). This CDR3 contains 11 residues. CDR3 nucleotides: TGTGCCACCAGCCCGGGGGGCACCATATATTTT. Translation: CATSPGGTIYF.

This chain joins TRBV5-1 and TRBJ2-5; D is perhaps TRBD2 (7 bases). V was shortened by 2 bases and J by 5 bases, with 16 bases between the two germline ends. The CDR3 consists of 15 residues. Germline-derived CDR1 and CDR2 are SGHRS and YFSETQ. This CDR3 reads CASSLVGGPRETQYF. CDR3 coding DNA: TGCGCCAGCAGCTTAGTGGGGGGGCCTCGGGAGACCCAGTACTTC.

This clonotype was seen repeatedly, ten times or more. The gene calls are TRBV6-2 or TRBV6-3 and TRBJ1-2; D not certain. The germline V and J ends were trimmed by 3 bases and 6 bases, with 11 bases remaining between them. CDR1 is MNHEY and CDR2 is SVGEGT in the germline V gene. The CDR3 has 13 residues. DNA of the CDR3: TGTGCCAGCAGTTATCGACCCTTCAATGGCTACACCTTC. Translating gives CASSYRPFNGYTF.

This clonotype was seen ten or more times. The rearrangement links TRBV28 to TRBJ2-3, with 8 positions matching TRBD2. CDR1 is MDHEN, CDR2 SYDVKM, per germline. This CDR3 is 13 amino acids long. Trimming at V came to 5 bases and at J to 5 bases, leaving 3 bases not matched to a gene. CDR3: CASSVTSVDTQYF. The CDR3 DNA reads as TGTGCCAGCAGTGTGACTAGCGTAGATACGCAGTATTTT. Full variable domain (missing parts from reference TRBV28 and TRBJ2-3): DVKVTQSSRYLVKRTGEKVFLECVQDMDHENMFWYRQDPGLGLRLIYFSYDVKMKEKGDIPEGYSVSREKKERFSLILESASTNQTSMYLCASSVTSVDTQYFGPGTRLTVL.

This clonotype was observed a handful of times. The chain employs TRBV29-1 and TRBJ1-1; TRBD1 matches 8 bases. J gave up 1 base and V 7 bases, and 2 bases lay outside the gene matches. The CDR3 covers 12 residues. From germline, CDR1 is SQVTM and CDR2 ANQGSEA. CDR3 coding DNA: TGCAGCGAGGGGACAGGGAACACTGAAGCTTTCTTT. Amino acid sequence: CSEGTGNTEAFF.

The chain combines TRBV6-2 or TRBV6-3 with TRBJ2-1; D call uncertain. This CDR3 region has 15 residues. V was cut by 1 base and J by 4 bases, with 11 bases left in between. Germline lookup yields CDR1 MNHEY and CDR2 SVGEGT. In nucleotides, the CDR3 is TGTGCCAGCAGTTACTACGCGATAATTTACAATGAGCAGTTCTTC. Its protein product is CASSYYAIIYNEQFF.

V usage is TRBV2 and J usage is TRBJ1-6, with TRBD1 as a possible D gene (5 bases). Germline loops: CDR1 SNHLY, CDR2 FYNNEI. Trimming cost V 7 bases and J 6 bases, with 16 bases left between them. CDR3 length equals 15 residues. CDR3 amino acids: CASKTGDILNSPLHF. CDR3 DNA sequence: TGTGCCAGCAAAACGGGGGATATCCTTAATTCACCCCTCCACTTT.

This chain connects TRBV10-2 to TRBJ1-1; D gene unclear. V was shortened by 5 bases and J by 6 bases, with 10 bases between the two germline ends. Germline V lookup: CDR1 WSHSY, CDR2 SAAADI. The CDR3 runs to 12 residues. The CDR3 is CASSLRPAEAFF. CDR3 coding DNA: TGCGCCAGCAGTTTAAGGCCAGCTGAAGCTTTCTTT.